This T cell receptor (beta chain) originates from a study of siplizumab effects on memory and regulatory T cells (dated by TCRdb to the late 2010s). Study-wide context: The study examined how the anti-CD2 antibody siplizumab affects alloreactive T-cell subsets in allogeneic mixed lymphocyte reactions built from human PBMCs. On the study overall, not on this receptor specifically: Whether proliferating Tregs from siplizumab cultures were suppressive was not functionally confirmed. Unstimulated naive T cells appeared more diverse than memory T cells, and naive cells seemed to contribute substantially to the alloresponse. Because sequences at frequencies below about 10^-5 were poorly captured, only a minor fraction of alloreactive clones could be mapped back to unstimulated subsets. Among mappable alloreactive CD4+ clones, an average Treg-derived fraction of about 69% was observed with siplizumab, compared with roughly 27% in control reactions. The cumulative frequency of alloreactive sequences that could be traced back to unstimulated CD4+ memory T cells was significantly reduced by siplizumab. A naive or memory phenotype could not be assigned to roughly 75-95% of proliferating CD4+ or CD8+ clones.

A distance of 10 bases separates the germline ends of V and J, which lose 7 bases and 4 bases respectively. The CDR3 runs 12 amino acids, cysteine and phenylalanine included. Just CDR3 DNA is preserved here, 36 bases in frame from base 1. CDR1 and CDR2, looked up from the germline V gene, are MNHEY and SVGAGI. TCRbeta CDR3 sequencing was performed on sorted unstimulated T cells and on proliferating T cells recovered from mixed lymphocyte reactions. Fresh whole blood from about eleven HLA-typed healthy donors served as the source for isolating PBMCs. Remarks on this clone: The specificity of this receptor is unknown. No base qualities exist here, and no much larger clone lies one base off it.

Libraries were prepared through the immunoSEQ multiplex PCR assay. Roughly 10^5 TCR templates per sample were assayed on the deep sequencing platform. Genomic DNA extracted from sorted T cells was the material used for TCRbeta CDR3 sequencing. For the original study's pipeline: The R programming language was used for the clonal analysis of the TCRbeta CDR3 data. Alloreactive CD4+ and CD8+ clones were defined by comparing unstimulated samples with post-reaction CFSE-low samples. Regulatory or non-regulatory origin of alloreactive CD4+ clones was assigned by matching sequences to the sorted unstimulated Treg and non-Treg repertoires. TCRdb stores this immuneACCESS table with in-frame sequences only. Part of the clones is absent; in the studies checked, under half of the shortfall reflects unresolved V genes, and no reason is known for the rest. Clonal size and the V and J genes are those of that table, whereas D and trimming came from the DNA. The sample data list about 97,000 clones, and about 90% of these were observed just once. The ten largest make up 1.1% of the sample.

This TCR was sampled from a human donor in good health. Sample: CD4+ T cells sorted from blood. This sequence uses TRBV6-5 and TRBJ1-2; the D gene is perhaps TRBD1, from 5 matching bases. In nucleotide form, the sequence is TGTGCCAGCAAAGGGGACGGCTATGGCTACACCTTC. It specifies CASKGDGYGYTF.